The rows below give T cell receptor beta chains drawn from one sample of a study of cytomegalovirus exposure and HLA in healthy donors. Profiled with immunoSEQ multiplex PCR; TCRdb holds only in-frame clones, not every one. The sample contains around 150,000 clones, around 80% of which appear only once. Sequences were obtained from PBMCs. The origin of the receptors is a middle-aged man in good health and CMV-seropositive. The CDR3 runs from the conserved cysteine through the conserved F or W. Fields, in order: clone size, J gene, V gene, CDR3 protein. The listing skips clone size in some rows; elsewhere it reads once, few, many or a size class.

.	TRBJ1-1	TRBV4-1	CASSPPHRQGAFF
once	TRBJ1-2	TRBV15	CATSREGGDRDYGYTF
once	TRBJ1-2	TRBV28	CASSLTMAGFNYGYTF
.	TRBJ2-5	TRBV6-5	CASRVQGMQTQYF
.	TRBJ1-3	TRBV27	CASSLAGGGNTIYF
.	TRBJ1-1	TRBV29-1	CSVEDDRRLRTEAFF
.	TRBJ1-5	TRBV19	CASTLSGDSNQPQHF
.	TRBJ1-6	TRBV11-2	CASSLVPGSNSPLHF
.	TRBJ1-5	TRBV5-1	CASSLDAGADQPQHF
once	TRBJ1-2	TRBV5-5	CASSLRVTGGASAYGYTF
few	TRBJ1-1	TRBV30	CAWGQTNTEAFF
.	TRBJ2-7	TRBV19	CASSILASGGEQYF
.	TRBJ1-5	TRBV19	CASSMPGFVSNQPQHF
.	TRBJ1-6	TRBV29-1	CSAGEGSSPLHF
.	TRBJ1-2	TRBV5-1	CASKLAASTNYGYTF
few	.	TRBV5-1	CASSTGTSGRRVYEQYF
.	TRBJ1-6	TRBV7-2	CASSSYRDSTLHF
.	TRBJ1-3	TRBV23-1	CASHHLPLPSSGNTIYF
.	TRBJ1-2	TRBV29-1	CSVEGLPQEVSYGYTF
.	TRBJ2-7	TRBV9	CASSVGGNYGYEQYF
.	TRBJ2-3	TRBV19	CASSIGRANADTQYF
.	TRBJ2-3	TRBV5-1	CASSRGQGGTTDTQYF
.	TRBJ2-1	TRBV30	CAWSPGLAGENEQFF
once	TRBJ2-1	TRBV11-2	CASRRRDLDEQFF
.	TRBJ2-7	TRBV4-1	CASSQLTANYEQYF
once	TRBJ2-7	TRBV11-3	CASSLGSSGIYEQYF
.	TRBJ2-1	TRBV6-6	CASSTPGHRYNEQFF
once	TRBJ1-2	TRBV2	CASTWDTYGYTF
.	TRBJ1-2	TRBV6-1	CASSEYLTVEGYTF
.	TRBJ1-2	TRBV7-3	CASSLDRVNYGYTF
.	TRBJ2-7	TRBV28	CASSEVNSDEQYF
.	TRBJ2-3	TRBV7-8	CASSLLWGYTDTQYF
.	TRBJ2-7	TRBV7-9	CASSPRRTPSYEQYF
.	TRBJ1-5	TRBV9	CASSVGPGGGGPQHF
once	TRBJ2-3	TRBV7-2	CASSTRLAGATDTQYF
.	TRBJ2-1	TRBV15	CATSRITSGNEQFF
.	TRBJ2-7	TRBV18	CASSPTLAKGSYEQYF
once	TRBJ2-5	TRBV12-5	CASVPQAGAPGTQYF
.	TRBJ1-1	TRBV19	CASRVQGRSTEAFF
few	TRBJ2-7	TRBV5-1	CASSLAGTGSSYEQYF
.	TRBJ1-2	TRBV7-9	CASSPQGALHYTF
.	TRBJ1-1	TRBV5-1	CASSVTGSNTEAFF
few	TRBJ1-1	TRBV19	CASSGGTGSEAFF
once	TRBJ2-1	TRBV20-1	CSASSNNEQFF
.	TRBJ2-3	TRBV9	CASSSVGRLSTDTQYF
.	TRBJ2-1	TRBV5-5	CASSSTGTSGTHNEQFF
once	TRBJ1-6	TRBV28	CASSLVGGAYNSPLHF
.	TRBJ2-7	TRBV6-1	CASSVQGSSYEQYF